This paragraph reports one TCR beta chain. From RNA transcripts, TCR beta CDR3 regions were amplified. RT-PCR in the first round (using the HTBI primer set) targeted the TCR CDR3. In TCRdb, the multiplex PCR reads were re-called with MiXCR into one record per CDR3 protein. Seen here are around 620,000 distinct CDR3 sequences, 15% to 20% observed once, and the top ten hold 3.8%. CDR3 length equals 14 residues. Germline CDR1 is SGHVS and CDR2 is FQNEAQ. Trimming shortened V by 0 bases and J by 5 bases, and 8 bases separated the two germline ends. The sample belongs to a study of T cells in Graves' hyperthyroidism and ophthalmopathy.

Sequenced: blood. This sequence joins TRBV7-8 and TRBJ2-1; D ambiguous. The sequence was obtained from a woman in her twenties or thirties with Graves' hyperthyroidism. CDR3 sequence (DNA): TGTGCCAGCAGCTTAGCATACCATAACAATGAGCAGTTCTTC. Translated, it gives CASSLAYHNNEQFF.